The following is a T cell receptor (beta chain) sequence with its context. Original analysis: Estimates of nucleated cell counts were drawn from the amplification of reference gene primers. The repertoire was sequenced with immunoSEQ multiplex PCR; TCRdb's copy has only in-frame clones and lacks some. For V, J and clone size, that table is used; D and trimming come from the DNA. This repertoire shows fewer than 200,000 clones, approximately 79% found once; its top ten account for 26%. The sample belongs to a study of blood T cell repertoires in COVID-19. As for the study in general: There were acute and convalescent COVID-19 samples, and they came from the United States, Italy and Spain. T cells, B-cell-depleted T cells, or PBMCs provided the cDNA or gDNA that served as material.

The V gene's germline CDR1 is SGHVS and CDR2 FQNEAQ. V shed 1 base and J shed 3 bases, with 13 bases lying between them. This CDR3 is 15 amino acids long. This receptor was obtained from a woman in her sixties or seventies with acute or convalescent COVID-19. The chain links TRBV7-8 to TRBJ2-7, with a tentative D call TRBD1 (5 bases). The sample comprised peripheral blood. The CDR3, as DNA: TGTGCCAGCAGCTTAGTAAGGCCAGGGCTCTACGAGCAGTACTTC. This gives the protein CASSLVRPGLYEQYF.